The present T cell receptor (beta chain) was sequenced within a study of tumor-infiltrating lymphocytes in primary liver carcinoma. From about 19-30 mg of unsorted bulk tissue, DNA and RNA were co-extracted together. Those sampled were patients whose primary liver carcinoma was treated by surgical resection. These patients lived with chronic HBV infection and had never been treated. V dropped 4 bases and J dropped 0 bases, with 20 bases sitting between them. This CDR3 is 17 amino acids long. CDR1 is DFQATT and CDR2 is SNEGSKA in the germline V gene (reference sequence). A note on this clonotype: Its target is unknown.

Study-wide findings and caveats: Blood fell significantly below tumors in its top-250-clone fraction (p = 0.039). Among the pair types, tumor region pairs showed more overlap than tumor-adjacent and tumor-blood pairs.

Constant-region priming of around 530 ng total RNA yielded TCR beta cDNA. Generation of the TCR beta libraries relied on three nested multiplex PCR rounds using slightly modified ARM-PCR. TRBV1-TRBV30 forward and Cbeta reverse primers drove the first two roughly 11-cycle rounds. MiXCR, run by TCRdb on the multiplex PCR reads, gives a single entry per CDR3 protein. The sample has some 46,000 distinct CDR3 sequences; roughly 73% are singletons. The receptor was isolated from a woman younger than 45 with primary liver carcinoma and hepatitis B virus infection. Source material: tumor-adjacent normal liver tissue. The chain has TRBV20-1 and TRBJ2-3; D not certain. CDR3 sequence: CSAIKLFRRTSTDTQYF. As DNA, the CDR3 is TGCAGTGCTATCAAACTCTTCAGGAGAACTAGCACAGATACGCAGTATTTT.